A single sample is the source of the 26 T cell receptor beta chains below, sequenced in a study of T cell responses to AZD1222 COVID-19 vaccine. Sequenced by immunoSEQ multiplex PCR; TCRdb stores in-frame clones only, minus some. Counted here are about 120,000 clones, over 75% occurring once; the ten biggest clones make up 3.5% to 5%. The source material was peripheral blood, sampled on day 0 of MenACWY control vaccination. These receptors were obtained from an adult in good health.

This clone was found once. The gene calls are TRBV18 and TRBJ2-7; D might be TRBD1 (5 bases). V lost 0 bases and J 9 bases, leaving 15 bases between the germline ends. The V gene's germline CDR1 is KGHSH and CDR2 LQKENI. This CDR3 spans 14 amino acids. The CDR3 here is CASSPPTEPTGQYF. Here the CDR3 DNA reads TGTGCCAGCTCACCACCGACAGAACCTACCGGGCAGTACTTC.

The rearrangement joins TRBV7-2 to TRBJ2-7, with TRBD1 matching 10 bases. The CDR3 covers 14 residues. With 4 bases clipped from V and 6 bases from J, the junction kept 6 bases outside the gene matches. Germline assignment: CDR1 SGHTA and CDR2 FQGNSA. CDR3 sequence: CASSYGTGDREQYF. CDR3 DNA sequence: TGTGCCAGCAGCTACGGGACAGGGGATCGCGAGCAGTACTTC. Looking up the rest from reference TRBV7-2 and TRBJ2-7 gives the full variable domain: GAGVSQSPSNKVTEKGKDVELRCDPISGHTALYWYRQSLGQGLEFLIYFQGNSAPDKSGLPSDRFSAERTGGSVSTLTIQRTQQEDSAVYLCASSYGTGDREQYFGPGTRLTVT.

The chain carries TRBV7-8 and TRBJ2-2; the match to TRBD2 covers 10 bases. The junction had 8 bases not matched to a gene; V was cut back by 7 bases and J by 6 bases. The CDR3 length is 15 residues. Germline V gene lookup returns CDR1 SGHVS and CDR2 FQNEAQ. The CDR3 DNA reads TGTGCCAGCACCCGAGCGGGGGGGCAAGCCGGGGAGCTGTTTTTT. Translating gives CASTRAGGQAGELFF.

This chain links TRBV7-9 with TRBJ2-7; D gene unclear. Germline CDR1 reads SEHNR; CDR2 reads FQNEAQ (reference sequence). Trimming removed 5 bases from V and 7 bases from J, with 12 bases in between. This CDR3 spans 12 amino acids. The CDR3 DNA is TGTGCCAGCAGCCAAGGGCTAGGTGAGCAGTACTTC. Encoded protein: CASSQGLGEQYF.

This chain uses TRBV4-1 with TRBJ1-2; 8 bases are shared with TRBD1. There are 14 residues in the CDR3. Per the germline V gene, CDR1 is MGHRA and CDR2 is YSYEKL. J lost 5 bases, V lost 7 bases, and 9 bases had no gene match. CDR3 DNA: TGCGCCAGCACTACCGGGACAGGAGTTTATGGCTACACCTTC. Translated: CASTTGTGVYGYTF.

J is TRBJ2-2 and V is TRBV5-1, with TRBD1 identical over 8 bases. The length of the CDR3 is 15 residues. Germline CDR1 reads SGHRS; CDR2 reads YFSETQ. After removal of 4 bases from V and 1 base from J, the junction contained 3 bases not matched to a gene. Written as DNA, the CDR3 is TGCGCCAGCAGCCGCGGACAGGGGAACACCGGGGAGCTGTTTTTT. Amino acid sequence: CASSRGQGNTGELFF. The full variable domain, in which reference TRBV5-1 and TRBJ2-2 provide the parts outside the CDR3, is KAGVTQTPRYLIKTRGQQVTLSCSPISGHRSVSWYQQTPGQGLQFLFEYFSETQRNKGNFPGRFSGRQFSNSRSEMNVSTLELGDSALYLCASSRGQGNTGELFFGEGSRLTVL.

The chain is built from TRBV7-2 and TRBJ1-2; weak D call: TRBD1 (5 bases). Germline V gives CDR1 SGHTA, CDR2 FQGNSA. The CDR3 runs 14 residues. V was shortened by 5 bases and J by 4 bases, with 14 bases between the two germline ends. In DNA, the CDR3 is TGTGCCAGCAGCCCACCCGGGGCTTTCTATGGCTACACCTTC. It encodes CASSPPGAFYGYTF.

This sequence joins TRBV5-1 and TRBJ1-1, with D possibly matching TRBD1 (6 bases). CDR1 and CDR2 (germline): SGHRS, YFSETQ. This CDR3 has 15 residues. V lost 3 bases, J lost 3 bases, and 15 bases lay in between. CDR3 protein: CASSSSTGRYTEAFF. The CDR3 bases are TGCGCCAGCAGCTCCTCCACAGGGAGGTACACTGAAGCTTTCTTT.

The CDR3 loop reads CASSLTGGESETQYF. The CDR3 coding sequence is TGCGCCAGCAGCTTAACCGGGGGCGAGAGTGAGACCCAGTACTTC. V and J are TRBV5-1 and TRBJ2-5; D assignment may be TRBD1 or TRBD2 (6 bases each). Germline values: CDR1 SGHRS, CDR2 YFSETQ. The CDR3 is 15 residues long. The V end lost 2 bases, the J end lost 5 bases, and 16 bases lay between the germline ends. Full variable domain (rest looked up from reference TRBV5-1 and TRBJ2-5): KAGVTQTPRYLIKTRGQQVTLSCSPISGHRSVSWYQQTPGQGLQFLFEYFSETQRNKGNFPGRFSGRQFSNSRSEMNVSTLELGDSALYLCASSLTGGESETQYFGPGTRLLVL.

This chain connects TRBV7-6 to TRBJ2-3; 13 bases line up with TRBD2. Germline V lookup: CDR1 SGHVS, CDR2 FNYEAQ. With V trimmed by 0 bases and J by 10 bases, 7 bases remained unmatched. This CDR3 is 16 amino acids long. The CDR3 loop is CASSLAGGTSGVSQYF. The CDR3 DNA follows: TGTGCCAGCAGCTTAGCGGGGGGGACTAGCGGGGTCTCGCAGTATTTT.

The CDR3 sequence: CAWSVRGAGYGYTF. In DNA form, the CDR3 reads TGTGCCTGGAGTGTACGGGGTGCAGGCTATGGCTACACCTTC. The rearrangement links TRBV30 to TRBJ1-2; D remains ambiguous. The germline CDR1 and CDR2 sequences are GTSNPN and SVGIG (reference sequence). V was clipped by 0 bases and J by 4 bases, with 12 bases between them. CDR3 length: 14 residues.

The rearrangement links TRBV6-4 to TRBJ2-7; 8 bases fit TRBD1. Trimming removed 6 bases from V and 2 bases from J; junction bases left unmatched: 21. The CDR3 runs 19 residues. The V gene's germline CDR1 is MRHNA and CDR2 SNTAGT. In DNA, the CDR3 is TGTGCCAGCAGGCCAACAAGTGTGACAGGGGTCAGGAAGACCTACGAGCAGTACTTC. It translates to CASRPTSVTGVRKTYEQYF.

The chain is built from TRBV5-1 and TRBJ1-1, with D unclear. Trimming shortened V by 1 base and J by 5 bases, and 15 bases separated the two germline ends. The CDR3 consists of 15 residues. Germline assignment: CDR1 SGHRS and CDR2 YFSETQ. The CDR3 DNA follows: TGCGCCAGCAGCTTGTACACGGGGTGGGAAACTGAAGCTTTCTTT. Its protein is CASSLYTGWETEAFF.

This chain joins TRBV18 and TRBJ1-2, with TRBD1 matching over 10 bases. Trimming at V came to 3 bases and at J to 2 bases, leaving 9 bases not matched to a gene. CDR3 size: 17 residues. Germline assignment: CDR1 KGHSH and CDR2 LQKENI. The CDR3 is CASSPSPPGQGNYGYTF. The DNA of the CDR3 is TGTGCCAGCTCACCCAGCCCCCCGGGACAGGGGAACTATGGCTACACCTTC.

CDR3: CASSLELGGVGSLHF. The CDR3 bases are TGTGCCAGCAGCTTAGAGTTGGGGGGGGTTGGGAGTCTCCACTTT. The chain has TRBV7-2 and TRBJ1-6; maybe TRBD1 (5 bases). The CDR3 contains 15 residues. V lost 1 base and J lost 16, with 20 bases in between. The germline V gene has CDR1 SGHTA and CDR2 FQGNSA.

The chain combines TRBV11-3 with TRBJ2-5; the match to TRBD2 covers 13 bases. The CDR3 loop spans 17 amino acids. Trimming cost V 1 base and J 1 base; bases outside gene matches: 3. CDR1 and CDR2 from the germline V gene are SGHNT and YENEEA. The CDR3 loop is CASSLGGLAGIQETQYF. The CDR3 DNA follows: TGTGCCAGCAGCTTAGGGGGACTAGCGGGGATCCAAGAGACCCAGTACTTC.

The genes are TRBV28 and TRBJ2-3; 9 bases map to TRBD2. The CDR3 runs to 18 residues. V was clipped by 3 bases and J by 2 bases; unmatched bases: 12. Germline CDR1 is MDHEN and CDR2 is SYDVKM. Written as DNA, the CDR3 is TGTGCCAGCAGTTTGTTTGGGCGGGGGGGCCAAAACACAGATACGCAGTATTTT. Translation: CASSLFGRGGQNTDTQYF.

This chain joins TRBV4-1 and TRBJ2-5, with D maybe TRBD2 (6 bases). The CDR3 contains 16 residues. Per the germline V gene, CDR1 is MGHRA and CDR2 is YSYEKL. Trimming pared 0 bases from V and 1 base from J, leaving 12 bases between. The CDR3 coding sequence is TGCGCCAGCAGCCAAGATTATGTGCGGGGCCAAGAGACCCAGTACTTC. This encodes CASSQDYVRGQETQYF.

This clone was observed once. V usage is TRBV24-1 and J usage is TRBJ2-3; TRBD1 agrees at 7 bases. Germline V gives CDR1 KGHDR, CDR2 SFDVKD. Trimming cost V 5 bases and J 2 bases; bases outside gene matches: 9. The length of the CDR3 is 16 residues. For the CDR3, the DNA is TGTGCCACCAGTGGGTACGAGGGGGCGACCACAGATACGCAGTATTTT. Encoded protein: CATSGYEGATTDTQYF.

A note on this clone: An end of the junction differs from the germline gene, which may be a read error. The CDR3 region is CASSKDPTKAFF. CDR3 coding DNA: TGTGCCAGCAGCAAAGACCCCACCAAAGCTTTCTTT. The V gene is TRBV14, the J gene TRBJ1-1; D ambiguous. The CDR3 extends over 12 amino acids. From germline, CDR1 is SGHDN and CDR2 FVKESK. Based on the CDR3 plus reference TRBV14 and TRBJ1-1, the full variable domain is EAGVTQFPSHSVIEKGQTVTLRCDPISGHDNLYWYRRVMGKEIKFLLHFVKESKQDESGMPNNRFLAERTGGTYSTLKVQPAELEDSGVYFCASSKDPTKAFFGQGTRLTVV.

This clone was seen only once. The J gene is TRBJ2-1, the V gene TRBV4-2; 12 bases map to TRBD2. The germline V gene encodes CDR1 LGHNA and CDR2 YNFKEQ. The CDR3 covers 16 residues. V trimming: 1 base; J trimming: 7 bases; junction bases outside the gene matches: 5. The CDR3 region is CASSQASGGADNEQFF. CDR3 nucleotide sequence: TGTGCCAGCAGCCAAGCTAGCGGGGGGGCCGATAATGAGCAGTTCTTC.

The genes are TRBV3-1 (or the pseudogene TRBV3-2) and TRBJ2-7, with 7 positions matching TRBD1. CDR3 length: 15 residues. V was pared by 4 bases and J by 0 bases, with 6 bases of the junction left unmatched. From germline, CDR1 is LGHDT and CDR2 YNNKEL (reference sequence). The CDR3 protein is CASSLSGTVSYEQYF. The CDR3, as DNA: TGTGCCAGCAGCCTCTCAGGGACAGTCTCCTACGAGCAGTACTTC.

The rearrangement links TRBV28 to TRBJ1-4; D perhaps matches TRBD1 (5 bases). Germline-derived CDR1 and CDR2 are MDHEN and SYDVKM. V lost 2 bases, J lost 8 bases, and 27 bases lay in between. This CDR3 has 19 amino acids. In nucleotides, the CDR3 is TGTGCCAGCAGTTTACCGCCCGACCAGGGTCGAATCCTGGAGGAAAAACTGTTTTTT. It yields the protein CASSLPPDQGRILEEKLFF.

The chain carries TRBV9 and TRBJ2-1, with unresolved D. Germline loops: CDR1 SGDLS, CDR2 YYNGEE. V was pared by 0 bases and J by 8 bases, with 12 bases between. The CDR3 extends over 14 amino acids. The CDR3 is CASSVVPTGYEQFF. CDR3 in DNA: TGTGCCAGCAGCGTAGTCCCTACTGGATATGAGCAGTTCTTC. Looking up the rest from reference TRBV9 and TRBJ2-1 gives the full variable domain: DSGVTQTPKHLITATGQRVTLRCSPRSGDLSVYWYQQSLDQGLQFLIQYYNGEERAKGNILERFSAQQFPDLHSELNLSSLELGDSALYFCASSVVPTGYEQFFGPGTRLTVL.

The chain uses TRBV5-4 and TRBJ1-1, with D possibly being TRBD1 (5 bases). CDR3 length: 15 residues. CDR1 is SGHNT and CDR2 is YYREEE in the germline V gene (reference sequence). Between the trimmed V and J ends, which lost 5 bases and 5 bases, there was a span of 19 bases. The CDR3 loop reads CASRGNRGTATEAFF. The DNA of the CDR3 is TGTGCCAGCAGGGGGAACCGGGGGACGGCGACTGAAGCTTTCTTT.

The chain has TRBV28 and TRBJ1-6; the match to TRBD1 covers 9 bases. From germline, CDR1 is MDHEN and CDR2 SYDVKM. The V segment lost 6 bases and the J segment 10 bases; nucleotides outside the gene matches: 10. The length of the CDR3 is 15 residues. CDR3 in amino acids: CASRVTGGRDSPLHF. The CDR3 bases are TGTGCCAGCAGGGTGACAGGGGGACGGGACTCACCCCTCCACTTT.